This TCR beta chain derives from a study of blood T cell repertoires in COVID-19. The wider study: Researchers got acute and convalescent COVID-19 samples from the United States, Italy and Spain. PBMCs, B-cell-depleted T cells, or T cells were the source of the cDNA or gDNA that made up the material.

Trimming took 3 bases from V and 7 from J, leaving 16 bases between them. The CDR3 length is 16 residues. CDR1 is SGHVS and CDR2 is FNYEAQ in the germline V gene. Study processing details: Reference gene primers were amplified, and this amplification served to estimate nucleated cell counts. The repertoire was sequenced with immunoSEQ multiplex PCR; TCRdb's copy has only in-frame clones and lacks some. The V and J calls and the clone size are those of that table, but D and trimming were determined from the DNA. The table shows more than 350,000 clones, with approximately 88% occurring only once. Those enrolled in Seattle joined during active infection and were followed longitudinally afterward. This clone showed up just a few times.

This sequence joins TRBV7-6 and TRBJ1-6; D perhaps matches TRBD1 (6 bases). The TCR was taken from a woman under 40 with COVID-19, enrolled during active disease. Material: peripheral blood. The CDR3 loop reads CASSLSLAGANSPLHF. The CDR3 bases are TGTGCCAGCAGCTTGTCCCTCGCAGGGGCCAATTCACCCCTCCACTTT.